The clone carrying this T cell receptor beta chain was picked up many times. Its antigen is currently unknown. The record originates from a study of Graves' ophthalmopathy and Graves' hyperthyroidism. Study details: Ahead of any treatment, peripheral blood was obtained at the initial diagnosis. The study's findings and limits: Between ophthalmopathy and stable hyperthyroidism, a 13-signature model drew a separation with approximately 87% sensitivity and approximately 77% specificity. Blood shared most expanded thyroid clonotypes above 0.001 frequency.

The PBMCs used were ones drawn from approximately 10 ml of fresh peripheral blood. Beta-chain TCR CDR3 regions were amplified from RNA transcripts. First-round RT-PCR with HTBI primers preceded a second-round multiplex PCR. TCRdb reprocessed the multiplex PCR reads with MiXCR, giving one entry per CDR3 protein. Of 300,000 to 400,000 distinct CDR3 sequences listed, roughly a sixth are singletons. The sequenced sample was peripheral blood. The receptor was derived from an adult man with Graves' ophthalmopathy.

The CDR3 sequence is CASREQGLTQPQHF. The DNA of the CDR3 is TGTGCCAGCAGGGAACAGGGGTTAACCCAGCCCCAGCATTTT. The rearrangement links TRBV12-3 or TRBV12-4 to TRBJ1-5, with 7 bases fitting TRBD1. The CDR3 totals 14 residues. V lost 6 bases to trimming and J lost 7 bases; unmatched junction nucleotides: 9.